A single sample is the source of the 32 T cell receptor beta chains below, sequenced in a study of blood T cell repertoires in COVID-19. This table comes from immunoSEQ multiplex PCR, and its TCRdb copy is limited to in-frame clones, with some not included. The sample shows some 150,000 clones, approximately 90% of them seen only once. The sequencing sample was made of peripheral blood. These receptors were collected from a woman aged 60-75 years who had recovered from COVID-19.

The CDR3 DNA sequence: TGTGCCAGCAGCCAACCGACTAGCGGGGGGCCCCCGGGTACGCAGTATTTT. It encodes CASSQPTSGGPPGTQYF. This chain connects TRBV4-2 to TRBJ2-3; 13 nucleotides align to TRBD2. CDR3 length: 17 amino acids. With 2 bases clipped from V and 8 bases from J, the junction kept 10 bases outside the gene matches. Germline values: CDR1 LGHNA, CDR2 YNFKEQ.

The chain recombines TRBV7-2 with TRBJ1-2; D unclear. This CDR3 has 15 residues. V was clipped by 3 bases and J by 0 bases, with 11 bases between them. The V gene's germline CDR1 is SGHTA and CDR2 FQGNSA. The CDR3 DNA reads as TGTGCCAGCAGCTTCGCTCAGACTCCTAACTATGGCTACACCTTC. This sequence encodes CASSFAQTPNYGYTF. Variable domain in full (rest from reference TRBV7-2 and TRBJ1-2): GAGVSQSPSNKVTEKGKDVELRCDPISGHTALYWYRQSLGQGLEFLIYFQGNSAPDKSGLPSDRFSAERTGGSVSTLTIQRTQQEDSAVYLCASSFAQTPNYGYTFGSGTRLTVV.

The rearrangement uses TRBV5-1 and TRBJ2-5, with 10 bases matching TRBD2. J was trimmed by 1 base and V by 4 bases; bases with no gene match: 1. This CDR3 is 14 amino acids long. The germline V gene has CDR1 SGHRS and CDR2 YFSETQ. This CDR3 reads CASSLAGAQETQYF. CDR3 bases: TGCGCCAGCAGCCTAGCGGGGGCCCAAGAGACCCAGTACTTC.

The CDR3 reads CASSPGTYNSPLHF. CDR3 in DNA: TGTGCCAGCAGCCCCGGGACCTATAATTCACCCCTCCACTTT. The chain couples TRBV7-2 to TRBJ1-6; D gene uncertain. The CDR3 runs to 14 residues. V was clipped by 5 bases and J by 2 bases, with 7 bases between them. Germline-derived CDR1 and CDR2 are SGHTA and FQGNSA. The whole variable domain, filled in from reference TRBV7-2 and TRBJ1-6, reads GAGVSQSPSNKVTEKGKDVELRCDPISGHTALYWYRQSLGQGLEFLIYFQGNSAPDKSGLPSDRFSAERTGGSVSTLTIQRTQQEDSAVYLCASSPGTYNSPLHFGNGTRLTVT.

This chain's CDR3 is CASSWITFGTGGPTGANVLTF. In DNA, the CDR3 is TGCGCCAGCAGCTGGATAACGTTTGGGACAGGGGGCCCAACTGGGGCCAACGTCCTGACTTTC. V usage is TRBV5-1 and J usage is TRBJ2-6; 12 nucleotides align to TRBD1. The CDR3 runs 21 residues. Germline CDR1 reads SGHRS; CDR2 reads YFSETQ. The J segment lost 2 bases and the V segment lost 3 bases, leaving 15 bases of the junction unmatched.

The CDR3 nucleotides read TGTGCCAGCTCGCCGGGACAGGGAGGCGGCTACACCTTC. Translating gives CASSPGQGGGYTF. J is TRBJ1-2 and V is TRBV18; 9 nucleotides align to TRBD1. This CDR3 region has 13 residues. CDR1 KGHSH and CDR2 LQKENI come from the germline V gene. Germline trimming cut 6 bases from V and 8 bases from J; bases unmatched to any gene: 7.

Written as DNA, the CDR3 is TGTGCCAGCTTAGAACAGGGGAGCAGCGAGCAGTACTTC. This encodes CASLEQGSSEQYF. The rearrangement links TRBV7-9 to TRBJ2-7; 7 bases are shared with TRBD1. The length of the CDR3 is 13 residues. V shed 8 bases and J 6 bases; nucleotides not matched to a gene: 10. CDR1 is SEHNR, CDR2 FQNEAQ, per germline (reference sequence).

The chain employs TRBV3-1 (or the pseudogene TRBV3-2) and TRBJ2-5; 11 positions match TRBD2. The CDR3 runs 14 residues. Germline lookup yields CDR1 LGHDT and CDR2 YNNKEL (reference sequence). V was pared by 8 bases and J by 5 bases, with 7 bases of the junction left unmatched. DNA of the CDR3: TGTGCCAGCCAGTCACTAGCGGGGGCGGAGACCCAGTACTTC. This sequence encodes CASQSLAGAETQYF.

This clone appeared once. The CDR3 loop reads CASRRLAGDYNEQFF. In DNA, the CDR3 is TGTGCCAGCAGGAGATTAGCGGGGGACTACAATGAGCAGTTCTTC. The chain carries TRBV5-4 and TRBJ2-1, with 9 bases fitting TRBD2. This CDR3 has 15 amino acids. Germline V CDR1 and CDR2: SGHNT, YYREEE (reference sequence). Trimming cost V 5 bases and J 3 bases; bases outside gene matches: 6.

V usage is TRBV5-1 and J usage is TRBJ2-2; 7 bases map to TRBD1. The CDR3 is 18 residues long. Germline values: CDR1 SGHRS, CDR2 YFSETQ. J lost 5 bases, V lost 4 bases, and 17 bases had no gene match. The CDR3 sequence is CASSGRGGGRPLTGELFF. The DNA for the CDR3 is TGCGCCAGCAGCGGTAGAGGGGGCGGTCGACCTTTGACCGGGGAGCTGTTTTTT.

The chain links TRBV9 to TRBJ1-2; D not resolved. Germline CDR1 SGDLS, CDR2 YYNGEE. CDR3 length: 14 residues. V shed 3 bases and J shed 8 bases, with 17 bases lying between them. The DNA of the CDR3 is TGTGCCAGCAGCGCCCCACAGTCCGTTGGGGGCTACACCTTC. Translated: CASSAPQSVGGYTF. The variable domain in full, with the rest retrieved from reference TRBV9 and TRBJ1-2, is DSGVTQTPKHLITATGQRVTLRCSPRSGDLSVYWYQQSLDQGLQFLIQYYNGEERAKGNILERFSAQQFPDLHSELNLSSLELGDSALYFCASSAPQSVGGYTFGSGTRLTVV.

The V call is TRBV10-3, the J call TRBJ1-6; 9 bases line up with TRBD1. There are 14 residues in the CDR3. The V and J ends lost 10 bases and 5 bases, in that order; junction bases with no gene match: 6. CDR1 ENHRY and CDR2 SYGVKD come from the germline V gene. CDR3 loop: CASGQGNDNSPLHF. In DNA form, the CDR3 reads TGTGCCAGCGGACAGGGGAACGATAATTCACCCCTCCACTTT.

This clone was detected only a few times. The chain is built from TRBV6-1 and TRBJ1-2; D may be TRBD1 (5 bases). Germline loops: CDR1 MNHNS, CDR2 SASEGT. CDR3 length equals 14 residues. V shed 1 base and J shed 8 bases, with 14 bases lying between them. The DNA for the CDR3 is TGTGCCAGCAGTGAAGAATTTAGGCAGGGAGGCTACACCTTC. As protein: CASSEEFRQGGYTF.

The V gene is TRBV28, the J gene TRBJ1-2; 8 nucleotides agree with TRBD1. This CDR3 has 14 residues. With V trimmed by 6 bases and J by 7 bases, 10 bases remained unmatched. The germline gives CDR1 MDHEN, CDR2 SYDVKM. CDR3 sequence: CASRFQGADGGYTF. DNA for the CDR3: TGTGCCAGCAGATTCCAGGGGGCAGATGGTGGCTACACCTTC.

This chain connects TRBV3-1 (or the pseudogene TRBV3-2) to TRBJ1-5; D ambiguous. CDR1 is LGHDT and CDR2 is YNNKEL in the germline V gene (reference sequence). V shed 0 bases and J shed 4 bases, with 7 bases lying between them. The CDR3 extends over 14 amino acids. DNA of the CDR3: TGTGCCAGCAGCCAAGATCGGGGTAATCAGCCCCAGCATTTT. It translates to CASSQDRGNQPQHF.

The DNA of the CDR3 is TGTGCCAGCAGTGACCCCGGGAAAGCCACTGAAGCTTTCTTT. Its translation: CASSDPGKATEAFF. V usage is TRBV25-1 and J usage is TRBJ1-1; D gene uncertain. This CDR3 has 14 amino acids. Germline V gene lookup returns CDR1 MGHDK and CDR2 SYGVNS. The V gene lost 3 bases and the J gene lost 4 bases, with 12 bases spanning the gap.

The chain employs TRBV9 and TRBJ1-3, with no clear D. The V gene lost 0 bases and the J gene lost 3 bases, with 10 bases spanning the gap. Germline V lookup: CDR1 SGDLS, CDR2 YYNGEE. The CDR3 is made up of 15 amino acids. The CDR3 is CASSVAGGFGNTIYF. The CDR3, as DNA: TGTGCCAGCAGCGTAGCAGGAGGGTTTGGAAACACCATATATTTT. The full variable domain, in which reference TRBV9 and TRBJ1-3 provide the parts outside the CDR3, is DSGVTQTPKHLITATGQRVTLRCSPRSGDLSVYWYQQSLDQGLQFLIQYYNGEERAKGNILERFSAQQFPDLHSELNLSSLELGDSALYFCASSVAGGFGNTIYFGEGSWLTVV.

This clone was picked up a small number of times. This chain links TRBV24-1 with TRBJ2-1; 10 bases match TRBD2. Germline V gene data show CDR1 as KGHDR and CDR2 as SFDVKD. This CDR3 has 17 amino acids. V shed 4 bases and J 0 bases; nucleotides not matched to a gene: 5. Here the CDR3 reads CATSEAGGASSYNEQFF. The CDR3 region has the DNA TGTGCCACCAGTGAAGCGGGGGGGGCCAGCTCCTACAATGAGCAGTTCTTC.

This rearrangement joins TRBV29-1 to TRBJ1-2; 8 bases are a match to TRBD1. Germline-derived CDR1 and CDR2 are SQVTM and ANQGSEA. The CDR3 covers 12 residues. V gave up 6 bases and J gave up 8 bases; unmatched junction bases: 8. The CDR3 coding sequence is TGCAGCGTAGACCAGGGGGCAGAGGGCTACACCTTC. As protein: CSVDQGAEGYTF.

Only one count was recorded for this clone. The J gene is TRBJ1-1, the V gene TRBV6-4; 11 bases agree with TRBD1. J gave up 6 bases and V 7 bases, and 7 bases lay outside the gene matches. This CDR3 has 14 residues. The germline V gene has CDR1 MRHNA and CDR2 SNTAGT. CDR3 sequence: CASKGQGVTAEAFF. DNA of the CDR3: TGTGCCAGCAAGGGACAGGGGGTGACCGCTGAAGCTTTCTTT.

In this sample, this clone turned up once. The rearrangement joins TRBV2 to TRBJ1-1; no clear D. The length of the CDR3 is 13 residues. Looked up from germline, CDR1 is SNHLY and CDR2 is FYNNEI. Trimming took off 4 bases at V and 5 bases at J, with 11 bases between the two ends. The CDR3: CASSGPGETEAFF. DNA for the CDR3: TGTGCCAGCAGTGGGCCGGGAGAGACTGAAGCTTTCTTT. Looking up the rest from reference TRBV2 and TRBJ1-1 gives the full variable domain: EPEVTQTPSHQVTQMGQEVILRCVPISNHLYFYWYRQILGQKVEFLVSFYNNEISEKSEIFDDQFSVERPDGSNFTLKIRSTKLEDSAMYFCASSGPGETEAFFGQGTRLTVV.

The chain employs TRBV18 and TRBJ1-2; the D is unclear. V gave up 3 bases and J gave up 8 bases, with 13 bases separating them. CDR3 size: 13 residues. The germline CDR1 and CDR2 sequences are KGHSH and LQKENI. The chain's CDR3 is CASSPEEVGGYTF. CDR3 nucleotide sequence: TGTGCCAGCTCACCGGAAGAGGTCGGCGGCTACACCTTC.

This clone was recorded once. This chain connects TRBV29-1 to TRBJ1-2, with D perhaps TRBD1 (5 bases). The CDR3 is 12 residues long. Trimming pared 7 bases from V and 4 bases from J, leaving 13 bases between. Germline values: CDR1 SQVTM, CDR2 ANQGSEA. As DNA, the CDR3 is TGCAGCGCCGGGGGGGGAGGCTATGGCTACACCTTC. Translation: CSAGGGGYGYTF.

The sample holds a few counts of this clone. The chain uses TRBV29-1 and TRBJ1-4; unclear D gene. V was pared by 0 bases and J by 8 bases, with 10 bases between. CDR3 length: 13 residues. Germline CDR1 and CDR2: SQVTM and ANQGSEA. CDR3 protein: CSVEELAGEKLFF. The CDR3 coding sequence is TGCAGCGTTGAAGAACTAGCGGGGGAAAAACTGTTTTTT. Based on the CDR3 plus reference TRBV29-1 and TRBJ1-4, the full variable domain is SAVISQKPSRDICQRGTSLTIQCQVDSQVTMMFWYRQQPGQSLTLIATANQGSEATYESGFVIDKFPISRPNLTFSTLTVSNMSPEDSSIYLCSVEELAGEKLFFGSGTQLSVL.

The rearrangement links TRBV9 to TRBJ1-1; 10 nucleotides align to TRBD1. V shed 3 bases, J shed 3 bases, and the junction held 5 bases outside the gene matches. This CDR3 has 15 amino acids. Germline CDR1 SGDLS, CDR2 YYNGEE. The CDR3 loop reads CASSATGGRYTEAFF. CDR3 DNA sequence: TGTGCCAGCAGCGCGACAGGGGGCCGATACACTGAAGCTTTCTTT.

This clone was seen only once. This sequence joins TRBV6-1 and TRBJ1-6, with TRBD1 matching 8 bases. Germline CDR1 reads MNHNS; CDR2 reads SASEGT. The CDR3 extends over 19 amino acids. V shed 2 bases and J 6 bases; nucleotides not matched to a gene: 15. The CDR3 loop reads CASSEPRNHRGKGNSPLHF. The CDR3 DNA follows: TGTGCCAGCAGTGAACCGCGTAACCACAGGGGGAAAGGTAATTCACCCCTCCACTTT.

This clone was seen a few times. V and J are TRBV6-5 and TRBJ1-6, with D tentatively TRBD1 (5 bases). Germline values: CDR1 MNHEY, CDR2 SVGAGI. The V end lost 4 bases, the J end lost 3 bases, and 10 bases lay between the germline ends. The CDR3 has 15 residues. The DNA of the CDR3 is TGTGCCAGCAGTTTATCGACAGTCTATAATTCACCCCTCCACTTT. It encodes CASSLSTVYNSPLHF.

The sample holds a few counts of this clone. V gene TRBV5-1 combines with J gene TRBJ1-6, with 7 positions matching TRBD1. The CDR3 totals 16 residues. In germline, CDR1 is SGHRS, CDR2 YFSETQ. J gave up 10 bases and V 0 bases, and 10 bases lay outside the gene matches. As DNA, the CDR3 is TGCGCCAGCAGCTTGGCGGGGGGGGACAGAGGATCACCCCTCCACTTT. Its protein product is CASSLAGGDRGSPLHF.

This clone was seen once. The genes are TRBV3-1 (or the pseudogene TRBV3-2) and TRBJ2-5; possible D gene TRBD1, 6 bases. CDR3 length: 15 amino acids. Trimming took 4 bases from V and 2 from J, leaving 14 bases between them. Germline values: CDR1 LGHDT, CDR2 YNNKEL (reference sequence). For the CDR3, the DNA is TGTGCCAGCAGCCTGTCAGGGGTGGCTCAAGAGACCCAGTACTTC. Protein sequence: CASSLSGVAQETQYF.

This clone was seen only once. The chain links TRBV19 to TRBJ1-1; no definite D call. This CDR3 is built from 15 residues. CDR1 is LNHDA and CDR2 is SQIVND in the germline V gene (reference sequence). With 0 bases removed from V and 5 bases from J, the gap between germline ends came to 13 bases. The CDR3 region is CASSIDDGVGTEAFF. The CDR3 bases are TGTGCCAGTAGTATAGATGACGGGGTTGGGACTGAAGCTTTCTTT.

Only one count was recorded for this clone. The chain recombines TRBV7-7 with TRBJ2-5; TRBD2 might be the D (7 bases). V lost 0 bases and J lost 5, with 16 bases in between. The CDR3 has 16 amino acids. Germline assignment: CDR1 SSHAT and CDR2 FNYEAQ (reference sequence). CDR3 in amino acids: CASSLAQGTKDETQYF. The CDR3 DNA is TGTGCCAGCAGCTTAGCCCAGGGGACTAAAGATGAGACCCAGTACTTC.

This CDR3 reads CASSLSGAGVNEQYF. CDR3 nucleotide sequence: TGTGCCAGCAGCCTCTCCGGGGCAGGGGTTAACGAGCAGTACTTC. The chain couples TRBV14 to TRBJ2-7, with a tentative D call TRBD1 (6 bases). This CDR3 spans 15 amino acids. The V and J ends lost 4 bases and 5 bases respectively, with 18 bases between them. CDR1 and CDR2 from the germline V gene are SGHDN and FVKESK.